One sample yielded the 6 T cell receptor beta chains listed below, sequenced in a study of T cell responses to AZD1222 COVID-19 vaccine. Some clones are missing from TCRdb's copy, which holds only in-frame ones; the method was immunoSEQ multiplex PCR. The sample consists of fewer than 65,000 clones, about 88% of them appearing once. This material consisted of peripheral blood, taken on day 0 of AZD1222 vaccination. All receptors come from an adult in good health.

The CDR3 here is CASSLEIFGETQYF. In nucleotides, the CDR3 is TGTGCCAGCAGCTTAGAGATATTCGGAGAGACCCAGTACTTC. The rearrangement uses TRBV11-2 and TRBJ2-5; D is undetermined. Germline assignment: CDR1 SGHAT and CDR2 FQNNGV. The germline V and J ends were trimmed by 0 bases and 4 bases, with 9 bases remaining between them. CDR3 length: 14 amino acids.

The chain links TRBV3-1 (or the pseudogene TRBV3-2) to TRBJ2-3; maybe TRBD2 (6 bases). This CDR3 comprises 15 residues. V dropped 5 bases and J dropped 0 bases, with 12 bases sitting between them. Germline V CDR1 and CDR2: LGHDT, YNNKEL (reference sequence). For the CDR3, the DNA is TGTGCCAGCAGCTCTCGGGGGAAGAGCACAGATACGCAGTATTTT. Its translation is CASSSRGKSTDTQYF.

V and J are TRBV3-1 (or the pseudogene TRBV3-2) and TRBJ2-7; TRBD1 matches at 9 bases. Germline assignment: CDR1 LGHDT and CDR2 YNNKEL (reference sequence). The CDR3 spans 17 residues. The junction had 13 bases not matched to a gene; V was cut back by 3 bases and J by 4 bases. The CDR3 coding sequence is TGTGCCAGCAGCCAGACGGACAGGGGCTATAAGAGGTACGAGCAGTACTTC. This codes for CASSQTDRGYKRYEQYF.

The CDR3 DNA sequence: TGTGCCAGCAGTTACTCGAGGGTCTTAGCGGAGACCCAGTACTTC. This gives the protein CASSYSRVLAETQYF. The V and J genes are TRBV6-5 and TRBJ2-5; possible D gene TRBD2, 5 bases. Germline V lookup: CDR1 MNHEY, CDR2 SVGAGI. V lost 0 bases and J 5 bases, leaving 13 bases between the germline ends. The CDR3 totals 15 residues.

The table lists this clone with a few counts. The chain has TRBV4-3 and TRBJ1-6; TRBD1 is a possible D gene (5 bases). The germline gives CDR1 LGHNA, CDR2 YSLEER. V lost 4 bases to trimming and J lost 7 bases, with 14 bases between them. There are 15 residues in the CDR3. Here the CDR3 reads CASSPESGRNSPLHF. CDR3 in DNA: TGCGCCAGCAGCCCAGAGTCAGGGAGGAATTCACCCCTCCACTTT.

CDR3 amino acids: CASLTGNTIYF. CDR3 sequence (DNA): TGTGCCAGCCTTACCGGAAACACCATATATTTT. This chain joins TRBV6-6 and TRBJ1-3; D unresolved. CDR3 length equals 11 residues. Germline lookup yields CDR1 MNHNY and CDR2 SVGAGI (reference sequence). Trimming removed 8 bases from V and 4 bases from J, with 6 bases in between.